Below are 3 T cell receptor beta chains sequenced from a single sample in a study of beta chain features in type 1 diabetes. Notes on the study in general: All four CD4+ subsets of Type 1 diabetes patients contained TCRB CDR3s that were moderately but significantly shorter.

Expressed TCRB transcripts were sequenced, since all the RNA that had been isolated was reverse transcribed. TCRdb's table, derived via immunoSEQ multiplex PCR, lists solely in-frame clones and lacks some. This sample has about 190,000 clones, with 7% to 9% found just once. For these TCRs, the target antigens are not known. Sequenced material: central memory CD4+ T cells from blood. All receptors come from a man younger than 35 with type 1 diabetes.

This clone has ten or more counts. CDR3 sequence reads: CASSVLGVPGETQYF. The CDR3 DNA reads as TGTGCCAGCAGCGTGCTTGGGGTTCCGGGGGAGACCCAGTACTTC. The J gene is TRBJ2-5, the V gene TRBV9; the D gene is possibly TRBD2 (5 bases). The CDR3 runs 15 residues. Deletions cut 2 bases from V and 5 bases from J, with 16 bases between. Germline lookup yields CDR1 SGDLS and CDR2 YYNGEE.

This clone occurred a few times. The chain couples TRBV28 to TRBJ2-7; TRBD2 is a possible D gene (5 bases). CDR1 MDHEN and CDR2 SYDVKM come from the germline V gene. Trimming took 6 bases from V and 5 from J, leaving 14 bases between them. The CDR3 has 13 amino acids. The DNA of the CDR3 is TGTGCCAGCAGCGGGGATCGAGGGCACGAGCAGTACTTC. Protein product: CASSGDRGHEQYF.

V and J are TRBV19 and TRBJ2-4, with D maybe TRBD1 (6 bases). In germline, CDR1 is LNHDA, CDR2 SQIVND (reference sequence). The CDR3 runs 14 residues. V was pared by 7 bases and J by 2 bases, with 12 bases between. The CDR3 protein is CASTPQGSKNIQYF. CDR3 in DNA: TGTGCCAGTACCCCCCAGGGGTCCAAAAACATTCAGTACTTC.